This TCR beta chain was identified in a study of T cells in Graves' hyperthyroidism and ophthalmopathy. Study-wide background: Initial diagnosis, before any treatment, was when peripheral blood was collected.

The CDR3 regions of TCR beta were amplified from RNA transcripts. The HTBI primer set was used in a first-round RT-PCR of the TCR CDR3. TCRdb independently ran MiXCR on the multiplex PCR reads; one entry per CDR3 protein. The repertoire holds fewer than 700,000 distinct CDR3 sequences, with about a sixth as singletons. The CDR3 has 13 residues. Germline-derived CDR1 and CDR2 are ENHRY and SYGVKD. V was trimmed by 10 bases and J by 3 bases, leaving 15 bases between them. Every diagnosis used clinical symptoms, serum thyroxine and TRAb, thyroid ultrasound and orbital computed tomography. Sample: blood. The sequence came from a woman in her twenties or thirties with Graves' hyperthyroidism. The chain recombines TRBV10-3 with TRBJ1-2; D gene ambiguous. The CDR3 region has the DNA TGTGCCACCTGGGAGGGTTTTGACTATGGCTACACCTTC. Amino acid sequence: CATWEGFDYGYTF.